One sample yielded the 26 T cell receptor beta chains listed below, sequenced in a study of T cells in Graves' hyperthyroidism and ophthalmopathy. Authors of the study amplified TCR beta CDR3 regions from RNA transcripts. Researchers ran a first-round RT-PCR on the TCR CDR3 using the HTBI primer set. TCRdb fed the multiplex PCR reads into MiXCR, producing one record per CDR3 protein. The profile covers hundreds of thousands of distinct CDR3 sequences, with over 35% appearing a single time and around 10% taken by the ten largest. The specimen sequenced was blood. These receptors all come from a man in his late teens or twenties with Graves' hyperthyroidism.

This clonotype was counted between two and nine times. The CDR3 loop is CASSQDSLGQYGYTF. As DNA, the CDR3 is TGCGCCAGCAGCCAAGACAGCTTAGGCCAGTATGGCTACACCTTC. The V gene is TRBV4-1, the J gene TRBJ1-2; D gene uncertain. Trimming pared 0 bases from V and 5 bases from J, leaving 13 bases between. This CDR3 has 15 residues. Germline V gene lookup returns CDR1 MGHRA and CDR2 YSYEKL.

For the CDR3, the DNA is TGTGCCAGCAGTTCTGGCAGCTCAAACTATGGCTACACCTTC. Translating it yields CASSSGSSNYGYTF. The chain has TRBV12-3 or TRBV12-4 and TRBJ1-2; D remains unclear. Between the trimmed V and J ends, which lost 4 bases and 2 bases, there was a span of 11 bases. This CDR3 region has 14 residues.

This clonotype has just a few counts. CDR3 loop: CATSSGQGASNYGYTF. In DNA form, the CDR3 reads TGTGCCACCAGCTCGGGACAGGGGGCTTCTAACTATGGCTACACCTTC. V and J are TRBV24-1 and TRBJ1-2; 12 bases align to TRBD1. CDR1 is KGHDR, CDR2 SFDVKD, per germline. Trimming took 7 bases from V and 0 from J; bases not matched to a gene: 5. The CDR3 sequence is 16 residues long.

This clonotype was seen many times. V gene TRBV29-1 combines with J gene TRBJ2-2; 9 positions agree with TRBD1. The CDR3 extends over 14 amino acids. V shed 4 bases and J 5 bases; nucleotides not matched to a gene: 5. Looked up from germline, CDR1 is SQVTM and CDR2 is ANQGSEA. The DNA for the CDR3 is TGCAGCGTTGCGGGGACAGGGAGGACCGGGGAGCTGTTTTTT. It is translated as CSVAGTGRTGELFF.

In this sample, this clonotype turned up once. The rearrangement links TRBV7-2 to TRBJ2-3; no definite D call. The germline CDR1 and CDR2 sequences are SGHTA and FQGNSA. V shed 7 bases and J shed 4 bases, with 15 bases lying between them. There are 14 residues in the CDR3. The CDR3 DNA reads as TGTGCCAGCACCTACACTTTTCGGGCAGATACGCAGTATTTT. Encoded protein: CASTYTFRADTQYF.

This clonotype was counted between two and nine times. This chain connects TRBV9 to TRBJ1-1; no definite D call. V was cut by 1 base and J by 4 bases, with 14 bases left in between. The CDR3 is made up of 15 amino acids. Per the germline V gene, CDR1 is SGDLS and CDR2 is YYNGEE. The CDR3, as DNA: TGTGCCAGCAGCGTACGGGCCCTAAGCGGCACTGAAGCTTTCTTT. Amino acids: CASSVRALSGTEAFF.

This clonotype was observed a few times. The V call is TRBV12-3 or TRBV12-4, the J call TRBJ1-2; D remains ambiguous. The ends were cut back, 3 bases at V and 2 bases at J, with 10 bases in the middle. The CDR3 runs to 14 residues. The CDR3 loop reads CASSFQAFNYGYTF. For the CDR3, the DNA is TGTGCCAGCAGTTTTCAGGCTTTCAACTATGGCTACACCTTC.

The table lists this clonotype with a count of one. A read error may explain this, as a much larger clone is one base away. The conserved closing phenylalanine or tryptophan is absent in this CDR3, likely reflecting a read error. The chain links TRBV7-6 to TRBJ1-1; tentative D call: TRBD1 (6 bases). The length of the CDR3 is 12 residues. Trimming took 4 bases from V and 8 from J, leaving 11 bases between them. Germline CDR1 SGHVS, CDR2 FNYEAQ. The CDR3 sequence is CASSSGVVEAFS. The CDR3 bases are TGTGCCAGCAGCTCAGGGGTGGTGGAAGCTTTCTCT.

Notes on this clonotype: A junction end diverges from the germline sequence, so it may reflect a read error. The rearrangement joins TRBV6-1 to TRBJ1-2, with D unclear. The CDR3 extends over 15 amino acids. CDR1 is MNHNS, CDR2 SASEGT, per germline. CDR3: CAGSEALRAGYGYTF. CDR3 in DNA: TGTGCCGGCAGTGAAGCTTTGAGGGCAGGTTATGGCTACACCTTC.

This clonotype has just a few counts. The rearrangement uses TRBV5-1 and TRBJ1-2, with a weak D call TRBD1 (5 bases). Germline CDR1 is SGHRS and CDR2 is YFSETQ. The CDR3 loop spans 16 amino acids. V was pared by 0 bases and J by 3 bases, with 15 bases between. CDR3 sequence: CASSLEGTRIDYGYTF. CDR3 sequence (DNA): TGCGCCAGCAGCTTGGAGGGGACGAGGATTGACTATGGCTACACCTTC.

The V call is TRBV9, the J call TRBJ1-2, with unresolved D. Germline-derived CDR1 and CDR2 are SGDLS and YYNGEE. V was cut by 0 bases and J by 2 bases, with 14 bases left in between. The CDR3 loop spans 16 amino acids. The CDR3 loop reads CASSVEPERGNYGYTF. In DNA form, the CDR3 reads TGTGCCAGCAGCGTAGAGCCTGAGAGAGGAAACTATGGCTACACCTTC.

The chain carries TRBV6-6 and TRBJ2-3, with 8 bases matching TRBD2. V shed 5 bases and J 1 base; nucleotides not matched to a gene: 11. From germline, CDR1 is MNHNY and CDR2 SVGAGI (reference sequence). The length of the CDR3 is 17 residues. CDR3 coding DNA: TGTGCCAGCAGTGCTCGAGGTAGCGGGGCTGGCACAGATACGCAGTATTTT. Translating gives CASSARGSGAGTDTQYF.

This clonotype was seen many times. This rearrangement joins TRBV7-2 to TRBJ1-1; TRBD1 is a possible D gene (5 bases). V lost 5 bases, J lost 6 bases, and 7 bases lay in between. CDR3 size: 11 residues. The germline CDR1 and CDR2 sequences are SGHTA and FQGNSA. CDR3 loop: CASSLTAEAFF. For the CDR3, the DNA is TGTGCCAGCAGCCTGACAGCTGAAGCTTTCTTT.

This chain links TRBV10-3 with TRBJ2-7; D tentatively reads TRBD1 or TRBD2 (5 bases each). The V and J ends lost 9 bases and 6 bases respectively, with 18 bases between them. The CDR3 extends over 13 amino acids. Germline assignment: CDR1 ENHRY and CDR2 SYGVKD. The CDR3 region has the DNA TGTGCCATGCGCTCGGGACCTCAACGCGAGCAGTACTTC. As protein: CAMRSGPQREQYF.

This clonotype was detected once. The chain uses TRBV20-1 and TRBJ1-2; D is unclear. This CDR3 is 10 amino acids long. The V and J ends lost 8 bases and 5 bases respectively, with 9 bases between them. CDR1 is DFQATT and CDR2 is SNEGSKA in the germline V gene (reference sequence). The CDR3 spells CSSKGYGYTF. The CDR3 coding sequence is TGCAGTTCCAAGGGATATGGCTACACCTTC.

In this sample, this clonotype turned up many times. This sequence joins TRBV7-6 and TRBJ2-7, with 8 bases aligning to TRBD1. Trimming removed 4 bases from V and 3 bases from J; junction bases left unmatched: 5. The germline CDR1 and CDR2 sequences are SGHVS and FNYEAQ. This CDR3 has 14 amino acids. The CDR3 region has the DNA TGTGCCAGCAGCTCCGGACAGGGACTCTACGAGCAGTACTTC. Translating it yields CASSSGQGLYEQYF.

This clonotype is a singleton in its sample. At one boundary the junction diverges from the germline segment, which might be a read error. The chain joins TRBV7-3 to TRBJ1-3, with a possible D match to TRBD1 (5 bases). Germline V gene sequence: CDR1 SGHTA, CDR2 FQGTGA. The CDR3 is made up of 20 amino acids. The chain's CDR3 is CASSQDPPGHQILSGNTIYF. As DNA, the CDR3 is TGCGCCAGCAGCCAAGATCCCCCCGGACACCAGATTCTCTCTGGAAACACCATATATTTT. The variable domain in full, completed from reference TRBV7-3 and TRBJ1-3, reads GAGVSQTPSNKVTEKGKYVELRCDPISGHTALYWYRQSLGQGPEFLIYFQGTGAADDSGLPNDRFFAVRPEGSVSTLKIQRTERGDSAVYLCASSQDPPGHQILSGNTIYFGEGSWLTVV.

This clonotype was picked up many times. The V and J genes are TRBV7-9 and TRBJ1-2, with TRBD1 matching 7 bases. The CDR3 sequence is 11 residues long. V was clipped by 6 bases and J by 7 bases; unmatched bases: 2. Germline assignment: CDR1 SEHNR and CDR2 FQNEAQ (reference sequence). The CDR3 loop is CASSSGGGYTF. DNA of the CDR3: TGTGCCAGCAGTTCAGGGGGTGGCTACACCTTC. The full variable domain, rest sourced from reference TRBV7-9 and TRBJ1-2, is DTGVSQNPRHKITKRGQNVTFRCDPISEHNRLYWYRQTLGQGPEFLTYFQNEAQLEKSRLLSDRFSAERPKGSFSTLEIQRTEQGDSAMYLCASSSGGGYTFGSGTRLTVV.

The CDR3 bases are TGCAGCGTTCGCGTCCAGGGGGCGGGCACTGAAGCTTTCTTT. It specifies CSVRVQGAGTEAFF. The chain is built from TRBV29-1 and TRBJ1-1, with 8 positions matching TRBD1. Germline lookup yields CDR1 SQVTM and CDR2 ANQGSEA. J gave up 4 bases and V 5 bases, and 9 bases lay outside the gene matches. The length of the CDR3 is 14 residues.

The chain couples TRBV7-9 to TRBJ1-5; D is uncertain. From germline, CDR1 is SEHNR and CDR2 FQNEAQ (reference sequence). CDR3 length: 14 amino acids. With 4 bases removed from V and 6 bases from J, the gap between germline ends came to 13 bases. The CDR3 DNA is TGTGCCAGCAGCTCCCTAGAGGGAGGTCAGCCCCAGCATTTT. It specifies CASSSLEGGQPQHF. Supplemented by reference TRBV7-9 and TRBJ1-5, the full variable domain reads DTGVSQNPRHKITKRGQNVTFRCDPISEHNRLYWYRQTLGQGPEFLTYFQNEAQLEKSRLLSDRFSAERPKGSFSTLEIQRTEQGDSAMYLCASSSLEGGQPQHFGDGTRLSIL.

This clonotype has a handful of counts. The chain employs TRBV5-1 and TRBJ1-5, with D unclear. Germline lookup yields CDR1 SGHRS and CDR2 YFSETQ. CDR3 length: 16 residues. Deletions cut 3 bases from V and 2 bases from J, with 15 bases between. CDR3 in amino acids: CASSSGLDGGNQPQHF. The CDR3 coding sequence is TGCGCCAGCAGCTCTGGACTGGACGGGGGCAATCAGCCCCAGCATTTT.

To note about this clonotype: One junction end does not reproduce the germline sequence, and a read error may be involved. The chain employs TRBV9 and TRBJ1-6; 9 positions agree with TRBD1. This CDR3 contains 15 residues. CDR1 and CDR2 from the germline V gene are SGDLS and YYNGEE. CDR3 coding DNA: TGTGCCGGCAGCGGAAGACAGGGGGTCGATTCACCCCTCCACTTT. This sequence encodes CAGSGRQGVDSPLHF.

This chain links TRBV5-5 with TRBJ2-7; 8 nucleotides line up with TRBD2. The V and J ends lost 0 bases and 7 bases, in that order; junction bases with no gene match: 9. The CDR3 has 15 amino acids. CDR1 is SGHKS and CDR2 is YYEKEE in the germline V gene (reference sequence). CDR3 protein: CASSLVPGGPREQYF. Here the CDR3 DNA reads TGTGCCAGCAGCTTGGTACCGGGAGGGCCTAGGGAGCAGTACTTC.

This clonotype has at least ten counts. This chain connects TRBV19 to TRBJ1-2; D unresolved. Germline CDR1 and CDR2: LNHDA and SQIVND (reference sequence). Trimming cost V 3 bases and J 7 bases, with 12 bases left between them. This CDR3 region has 13 residues. For the CDR3, the DNA is TGTGCCAGTAGTATCCGGCAAGGGTCTGGCTACACCTTC. Translation gives CASSIRQGSGYTF.

The gene calls are TRBV12-3 or TRBV12-4 and TRBJ1-5; 7 positions match TRBD1. J lost 5 bases, V lost 6 bases, and 7 bases had no gene match. This CDR3 has 14 residues. CDR3 amino acids: CASSDRVGYQPQHF. The DNA for the CDR3 is TGTGCCAGCAGCGACAGGGTAGGCTATCAGCCCCAGCATTTT.

The chain employs TRBV19 and TRBJ2-7; TRBD1 might be the D (5 bases). There are 15 residues in the CDR3. Trimming pared 1 base from V and 3 bases from J, leaving 13 bases between. Germline CDR1 reads LNHDA; CDR2 reads SQIVND (reference sequence). The CDR3 reads CASSIAAGSFYEQYF. The CDR3 nucleotides read TGTGCCAGTAGTATAGCGGCAGGGTCCTTCTACGAGCAGTACTTC.